These 21 T cell receptor beta chains originate from one sample sequenced in a study of T and B cells in COVID-19 patients (dated by TCRdb to about 2020). The listed sequencing device is Illumina MiSeq. Multiplex PCR with BIOMED2 TRB-A/B primer pools was used to amplify TRB rearrangements. TCRdb's own reprocessing of the public reads used fastp at Q25 and MiXCR and kept productive beta chains. Under each unique CDR3 protein, matching rows form one entry showing the most common genes and DNA. This sample is represented by about 9,300 distinct CDR3 sequences; about 40% of them were singletons. The ten most abundant clones make up 53% of the sample. Genomic DNA extracted from blood was used in amounts of 250-500 ng for amplification of TRB repertoires. The sample was blood. The source is a human donor with active COVID-19.

This chain uses TRBV6-5 with TRBJ1-1; D is uncertain. V lost 2 bases and J lost 0, with 13 bases in between. This CDR3 has 16 residues. Germline CDR1 and CDR2: MNHEY and SVGAGI. The CDR3 here is CASSYRRANMNTEAFF. CDR3 sequence (DNA): TGTGCCAGCAGTTACAGGCGGGCAAACATGAACACTGAAGCTTTCTTT.

This clonotype has only a few counts. The chain couples TRBV5-1 to TRBJ2-6, with D unclear. This CDR3 has 16 residues. Trimming shortened V by 2 bases and J by 0 bases, and 9 bases separated the two germline ends. Germline V gene data show CDR1 as SGHRS and CDR2 as YFSETQ. The CDR3 region is CASSLLLGSGANVLTF. The CDR3 nucleotides are TGCGCCAGCAGCTTACTTCTCGGCTCTGGGGCCAACGTCCTGACTTTC.

This chain links TRBV6-5 with TRBJ2-2; TRBD2 matches 9 bases. This CDR3 comprises 18 residues. V lost 0 bases and J lost 6; bases outside the gene matches: 11. Germline assignment: CDR1 MNHEY and CDR2 SVGAGI. The DNA of the CDR3 is TGTGCCAGCAGTTACTCTTTTTTAGCTAGCGGGAAGGCCGGGGAGCTGTTTTTT. Translated: CASSYSFLASGKAGELFF.

The gene calls are TRBV5-4 and TRBJ1-2; D uncertain. The CDR3 contains 16 residues. CDR1 SGHNT and CDR2 YYREEE come from the germline V gene (reference sequence). Deletions cut 6 bases from V and 0 bases from J, with 18 bases between. As DNA, the CDR3 is TGTGCCAGCACCGCACCTCGCGCGGGAGCTAACTATGGCTACACCTTC. It is translated as CASTAPRAGANYGYTF.

The gene calls are TRBV5-4 and TRBJ1-4; 10 bases match TRBD1. J gave up 7 bases and V 4 bases, and 7 bases lay outside the gene matches. Germline values: CDR1 SGHNT, CDR2 YYREEE (reference sequence). This CDR3 is 15 amino acids long. The CDR3 protein is CASSADRGWAEKLFF. Here the CDR3 DNA reads TGTGCCAGCAGCGCGGACAGGGGGTGGGCTGAAAAACTGTTTTTT.

This clonotype is termed medium-sized. This chain uses TRBV11-3 with TRBJ2-3; weak D call: TRBD2 (6 bases). V lost 1 base to trimming and J lost 6 bases, with 20 bases between them. CDR1 and CDR2 from the germline V gene are SGHNT and YENEEA. The CDR3 spans 17 residues. The CDR3 DNA is TGTGCCAGCAGCTTAGGGGAGCGCGCGGGATCAGCCGATACGCAGTATTTT. Protein product: CASSLGERAGSADTQYF.

This clonotype was found a few times. The chain combines TRBV13 with TRBJ2-1; 11 bases are shared with TRBD2. With 6 bases clipped from V and 7 bases from J, the junction kept 20 bases outside the gene matches. The germline V gene encodes CDR1 PRHDT and CDR2 FYEKMQ (reference sequence). The CDR3 runs to 19 residues. CDR3: CASSDLGVAGGPGGNEQFF. CDR3 coding DNA: TGTGCCAGCAGTGACTTGGGGGTAGCGGGAGGGCCCGGCGGAAATGAGCAGTTCTTC.

This rearrangement joins TRBV5-5 to TRBJ1-4; 10 bases map to TRBD1. In germline, CDR1 is SGHKS, CDR2 YYEKEE (reference sequence). This CDR3 spans 17 amino acids. The V segment lost 0 bases and the J segment 5 bases; nucleotides outside the gene matches: 7. The chain's CDR3 is CASSLGFPGQGNEKLFF. The CDR3 DNA reads as TGTGCCAGCAGCTTGGGCTTTCCGGGACAGGGGAATGAAAAACTGTTTTTT.

The chain combines TRBV18 with TRBJ2-1, with D tentatively TRBD1 (5 bases). CDR3 length: 15 amino acids. The V end lost 3 bases, the J end lost 6 bases, and 15 bases lay between the germline ends. Germline-derived CDR1 and CDR2 are KGHSH and LQKENI. CDR3 amino acids: CASSPGTERGNEQFF. The DNA for the CDR3 is TGTGCCAGCTCACCGGGAACAGAAAGGGGCAATGAGCAGTTCTTC.

By proportion, this clonotype is medium-sized. The rearrangement uses TRBV29-1 and TRBJ2-7; 7 bases are a match to TRBD1. Germline CDR1 is SQVTM and CDR2 is ANQGSEA. With V trimmed by 7 bases and J by 4 bases, 4 bases remained unmatched. CDR3 length: 11 amino acids. The CDR3 bases are TGCAGCGCCTGGACAGGATACGAGCAGTACTTC. This translates into CSAWTGYEQYF.

The genes are TRBV20-1 and TRBJ2-5; D not certain. CDR3 length equals 16 residues. CDR1 and CDR2 (germline): DFQATT, SNEGSKA (reference sequence). The ends were cut back, 0 bases at V and 5 bases at J, with 19 bases in the middle. CDR3 sequence reads: CSARDSTSQLRETQYF. The CDR3 DNA follows: TGCAGTGCTAGAGATAGTACCAGCCAATTACGGGAGACCCAGTACTTC.

This clonotype was observed once. This CDR3 is CASSPVTGTGQSPLHF. The CDR3 DNA follows: TGTGCCAGCTCACCTGTCACCGGGACAGGGCAATCACCCCTCCACTTT. The chain combines TRBV18 with TRBJ1-6; 9 positions match TRBD1. After removal of 3 bases from V and 10 bases from J, the junction contained 10 bases not matched to a gene. The CDR3 spans 16 residues. The V gene's germline CDR1 is KGHSH and CDR2 LQKENI.

This clonotype came up a few times. This chain links TRBV14 with TRBJ1-4; the match to TRBD1 covers 11 bases. This CDR3 has 14 amino acids. Germline CDR1 and CDR2: SGHDN and FVKESK. V lost 4 bases and J lost 6; bases outside the gene matches: 1. The CDR3 protein is CASSRDRGDEKLFF. The DNA of the CDR3 is TGTGCCAGCAGCCGGGACAGGGGGGATGAAAAACTGTTTTTT.

This clonotype was seen more than once but under ten times. The chain recombines TRBV27 with TRBJ2-7; D remains unclear. Trimming cost V 3 bases and J 5 bases, with 11 bases left between them. The CDR3 length is 13 residues. Germline CDR1 MNHEY, CDR2 SMNVEV (reference sequence). The CDR3 nucleotides are TGTGCCAGCAGTTTCCTCTCTAGGCACGAGCAGTACTTC. This codes for CASSFLSRHEQYF.

The chain uses TRBV19 and TRBJ2-2, with D hard to call. The germline V and J ends were trimmed by 2 bases and 4 bases, with 5 bases remaining between them. Per germline, CDR1 LNHDA and CDR2 SQIVND (reference sequence). This CDR3 comprises 13 residues. For the CDR3, the DNA is TGTGCCAGTAGTATATGGAGCACCGGGGAGCTGTTTTTT. Amino acid sequence: CASSIWSTGELFF.

This clonotype has more than one count but fewer than ten. The rearrangement joins TRBV6-1 to TRBJ2-6; D is perhaps TRBD1 (5 bases). CDR3 length: 17 residues. Germline values: CDR1 MNHNS, CDR2 SASEGT. Trimming removed 6 bases at V and 1 base at J, with 16 bases between. CDR3 in amino acids: CASSLDQGGSGANVLTF. The CDR3 DNA sequence: TGTGCCAGCAGCTTGGACCAGGGCGGTTCTGGGGCCAACGTCCTGACTTTC.

The DNA for the CDR3 is TGTGCCAGTAGTTATAGGAACGGGGAAGCGGAAGCTTTCTTT. Encoded protein: CASSYRNGEAEAFF. The chain couples TRBV19 to TRBJ1-1; D remains unclear. The germline V and J ends were trimmed by 5 bases and 8 bases, with 18 bases remaining between them. The length of the CDR3 is 14 residues. The germline gives CDR1 LNHDA, CDR2 SQIVND (reference sequence). Variable domain in full (rest from reference TRBV19 and TRBJ1-1): DGGITQSPKYLFRKEGQNVTLSCEQNLNHDAMYWYRQDPGQGLRLIYYSQIVNDFQKGDIAEGYSVSREKKESFPLTVTSAQKNPTAFYLCASSYRNGEAEAFFGQGTRLTVV.

The rearrangement uses TRBV30 and TRBJ1-2; D uncertain. In germline, CDR1 is GTSNPN, CDR2 SVGIG (reference sequence). The CDR3 is 12 residues long. V gave up 8 bases and J gave up 5 bases, with 15 bases separating them. In DNA form, the CDR3 reads TGTGCCCGGGAGGGCAGCGAGTATGGCTACACCTTC. This encodes CAREGSEYGYTF.

This clonotype was counted between two and nine times. CDR3 region: CASSNHRQGAKYF. The CDR3, as DNA: TGTGCCAGCAGCAACCACCGACAGGGGGCGAAATATTTT. The gene calls are TRBV6-2 or TRBV6-3 and TRBJ2-3, with 10 bases fitting TRBD1. Looked up from germline, CDR1 is MNHEY and CDR2 is SVGEGT. Trimming cost V 6 bases and J 15 bases; bases outside gene matches: 12. CDR3 length equals 13 residues.

J is TRBJ1-2 and V is TRBV6-1; D is unclear. The CDR3 length is 10 residues. V was shortened by 8 bases and J by 8 bases, with 9 bases between the two germline ends. The germline CDR1 and CDR2 sequences are MNHNS and SASEGT. CDR3 nucleotides: TGTGCCAGCGGATGGGAGGGCTACACCTTC. Its protein product is CASGWEGYTF.

This clonotype was seen only a few times. The chain carries TRBV30 and TRBJ1-2; D might be TRBD1 (5 bases). The CDR3 contains 14 residues. Deletions cut 3 bases from V and 4 bases from J, with 15 bases between. Germline-derived CDR1 and CDR2 are GTSNPN and SVGIG (reference sequence). The CDR3: CAWRQGGESYGYTF. CDR3 DNA: TGTGCCTGGAGGCAGGGAGGAGAGTCCTATGGCTACACCTTC.